The clone carrying this TCR beta chain has just a few counts. Replicate PCRs run on sorted subsets employed 200 ng DNA, tens of thousands of T cell genomes. Here immunoSEQ multiplex PCR was the method, and the copy in TCRdb shows in-frame clones only, minus some. Of under 1,100,000 clones listed, about 84% were seen once; the top ten hold 0.6% to 0.7%. The donors, healthy adults who were HIV-negative, had experienced no recent acute infections or vaccinations. This CDR3 contains 15 residues. CDR1 and CDR2 (germline): MGHRA, YSYEKL. Trimming left V 0 bases short and J 2 bases short, with 8 bases between. The source of the sample is a study of shared clonotypes between healthy human individuals.

This clonotype was sampled from a man younger than 35 in good health. Some clones in this sample may be carry-over from other donors' samples. The source material was memory CD4+ T cells from PBMCs. Sample subset: CD45RA-negative fraction. This chain links TRBV4-1 with TRBJ1-5; the D gene is possibly TRBD1 (6 bases). The CDR3 DNA sequence: TGCGCCAGCAGCCAAGACCCAGGGGGCAATCAGCCCCAGCATTTT. It specifies CASSQDPGGNQPQHF.